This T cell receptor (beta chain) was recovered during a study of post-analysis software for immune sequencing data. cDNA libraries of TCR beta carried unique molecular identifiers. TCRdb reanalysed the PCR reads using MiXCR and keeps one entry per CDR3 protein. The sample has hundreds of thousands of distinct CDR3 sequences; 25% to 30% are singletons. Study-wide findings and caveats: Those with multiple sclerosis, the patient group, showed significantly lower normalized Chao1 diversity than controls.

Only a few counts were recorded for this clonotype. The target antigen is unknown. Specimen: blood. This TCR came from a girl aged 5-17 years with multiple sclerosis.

The chain's CDR3 is CASSFSAPPATEAFF. Here the CDR3 DNA reads TGCGCCAGCAGTTTTTCGGCCCCTCCGGCCACTGAAGCTTTCTTT. The chain has TRBV5-1 and TRBJ1-1, with unresolved D. From germline, CDR1 is SGHRS and CDR2 YFSETQ. V was pared by 5 bases and J by 4 bases, with 18 bases between. The CDR3 has 15 amino acids.